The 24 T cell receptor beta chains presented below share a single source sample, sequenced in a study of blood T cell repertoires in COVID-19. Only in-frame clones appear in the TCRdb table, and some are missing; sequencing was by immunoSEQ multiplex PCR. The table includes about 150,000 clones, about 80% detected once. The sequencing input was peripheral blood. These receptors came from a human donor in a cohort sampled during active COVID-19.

This chain's CDR3 is CASSLGLADTQYF. The CDR3 nucleotides are TGTGCCAGCAGTTTAGGACTAGCGGATACGCAGTATTTT. The chain uses TRBV7-3 and TRBJ2-3; 9 positions match TRBD2. The trim removed 6 bases at V and 6 bases at J, leaving 4 bases unmatched. In germline, CDR1 is SGHTA, CDR2 FQGTGA. The CDR3 has 13 amino acids.

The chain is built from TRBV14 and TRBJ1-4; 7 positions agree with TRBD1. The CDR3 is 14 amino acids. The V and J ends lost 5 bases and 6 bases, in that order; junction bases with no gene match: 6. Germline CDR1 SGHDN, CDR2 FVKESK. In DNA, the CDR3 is TGTGCCAGCAGCTCCGGGACAGTGTATGAAAAACTGTTTTTT. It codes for CASSSGTVYEKLFF.

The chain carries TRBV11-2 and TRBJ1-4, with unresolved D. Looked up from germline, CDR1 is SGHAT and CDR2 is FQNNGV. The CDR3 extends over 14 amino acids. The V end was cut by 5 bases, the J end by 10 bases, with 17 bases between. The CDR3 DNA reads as TGTGCCAGCAGCCCCAGGACCCGGGATGGAAAACTGTTTTTT. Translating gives CASSPRTRDGKLFF.

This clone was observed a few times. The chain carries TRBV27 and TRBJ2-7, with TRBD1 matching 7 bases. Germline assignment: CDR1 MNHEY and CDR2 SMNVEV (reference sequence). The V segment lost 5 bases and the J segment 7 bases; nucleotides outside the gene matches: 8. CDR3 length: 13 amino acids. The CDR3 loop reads CASSNRDSFEQYV. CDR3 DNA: TGTGCCAGCAGTAACCGGGACAGCTTTGAGCAGTACGTC.

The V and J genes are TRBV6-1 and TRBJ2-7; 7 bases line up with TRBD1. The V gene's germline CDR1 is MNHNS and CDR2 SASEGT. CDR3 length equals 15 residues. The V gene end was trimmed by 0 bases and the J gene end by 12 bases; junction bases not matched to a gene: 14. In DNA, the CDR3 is TGTGCCAGCAGTGAAGCGTGGGACAGTTACTACCATTGGTACGTC. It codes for CASSEAWDSYYHWYV.

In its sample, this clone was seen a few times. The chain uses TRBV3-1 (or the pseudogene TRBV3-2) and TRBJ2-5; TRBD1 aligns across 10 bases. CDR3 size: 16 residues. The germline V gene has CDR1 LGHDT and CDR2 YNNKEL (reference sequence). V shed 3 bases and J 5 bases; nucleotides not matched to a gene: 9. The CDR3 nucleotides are TGTGCCAGCAGCCATCCGGGACAGGGGTTCGTCGAGACCCAGTACTTC. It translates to CASSHPGQGFVETQYF.

DNA of the CDR3: TGCGCCAGCAGCCCCAGGCGGGCGCGCGGAAACACCATATATTTT. Translating it yields CASSPRRARGNTIYF. The V and J genes are TRBV4-3 and TRBJ1-3; D unclear. In germline, CDR1 is LGHNA, CDR2 YSLEER. The length of the CDR3 is 15 residues. Trimming took off 4 bases at V and 4 bases at J, with 14 bases between the two ends.

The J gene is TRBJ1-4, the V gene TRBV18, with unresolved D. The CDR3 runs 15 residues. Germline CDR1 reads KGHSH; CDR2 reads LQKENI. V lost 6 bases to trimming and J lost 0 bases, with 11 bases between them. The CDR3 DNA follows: TGTGCCAGCTCTCGAGAAAGCACAACTAATGAAAAACTGTTTTTT. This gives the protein CASSRESTTNEKLFF.

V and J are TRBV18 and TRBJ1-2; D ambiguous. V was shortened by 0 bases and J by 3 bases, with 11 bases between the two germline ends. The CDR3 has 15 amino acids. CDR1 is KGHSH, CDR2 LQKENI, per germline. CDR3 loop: CASSPPSSTDYGYTF. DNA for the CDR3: TGTGCCAGCTCACCACCGAGTTCTACAGACTATGGCTACACCTTC.

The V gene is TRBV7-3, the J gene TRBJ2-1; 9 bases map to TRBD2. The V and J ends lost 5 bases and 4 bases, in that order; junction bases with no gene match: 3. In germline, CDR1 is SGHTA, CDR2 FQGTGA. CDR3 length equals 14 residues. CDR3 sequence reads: CASSNSGGYNEQFF. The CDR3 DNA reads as TGTGCCAGCAGCAATAGCGGGGGTTACAATGAGCAGTTCTTC.

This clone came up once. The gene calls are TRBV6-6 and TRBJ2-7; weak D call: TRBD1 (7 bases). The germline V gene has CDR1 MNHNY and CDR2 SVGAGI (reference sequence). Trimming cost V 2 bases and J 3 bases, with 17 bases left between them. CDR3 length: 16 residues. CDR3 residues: CASSYEGGAGSYEQYF. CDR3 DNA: TGTGCCAGCAGTTACGAAGGGGGCGCGGGAAGCTACGAGCAGTACTTC.

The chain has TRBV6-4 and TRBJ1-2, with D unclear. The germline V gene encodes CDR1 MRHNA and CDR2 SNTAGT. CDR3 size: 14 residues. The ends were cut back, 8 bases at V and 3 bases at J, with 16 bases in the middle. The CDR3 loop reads CASQERAGYYGYTF. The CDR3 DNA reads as TGTGCCAGCCAAGAACGAGCAGGATACTATGGCTACACCTTC.

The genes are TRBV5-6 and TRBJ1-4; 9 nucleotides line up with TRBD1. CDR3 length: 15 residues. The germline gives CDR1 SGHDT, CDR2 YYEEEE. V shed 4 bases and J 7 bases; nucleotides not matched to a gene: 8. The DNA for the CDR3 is TGTGCCAGCAGCCTTACAGGGGGCGTCGGTGAAAAACTGTTTTTT. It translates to CASSLTGGVGEKLFF.

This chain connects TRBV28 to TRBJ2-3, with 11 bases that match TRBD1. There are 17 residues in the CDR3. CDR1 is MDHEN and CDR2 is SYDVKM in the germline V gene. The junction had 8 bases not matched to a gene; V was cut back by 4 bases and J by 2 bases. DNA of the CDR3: TGTGCCAGCAGTTCGGGCGGACAGGGGGCGAACACAGATACGCAGTATTTT. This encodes CASSSGGQGANTDTQYF.

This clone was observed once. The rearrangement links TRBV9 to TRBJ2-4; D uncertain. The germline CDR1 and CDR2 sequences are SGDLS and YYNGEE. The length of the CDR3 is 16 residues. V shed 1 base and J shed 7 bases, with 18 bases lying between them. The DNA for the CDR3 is TGTGCCAGCAGCGTAACCGGTTGGGCAGGTAACAACATTCAGTACTTC. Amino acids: CASSVTGWAGNNIQYF.

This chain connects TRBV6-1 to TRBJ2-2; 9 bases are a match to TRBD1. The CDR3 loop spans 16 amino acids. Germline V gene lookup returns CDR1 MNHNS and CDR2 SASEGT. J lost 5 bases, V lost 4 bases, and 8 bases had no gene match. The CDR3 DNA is TGTGCCAGCAGTGTATTGGGGACAGGGTTAACCGGGGAGCTGTTTTTT. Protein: CASSVLGTGLTGELFF.

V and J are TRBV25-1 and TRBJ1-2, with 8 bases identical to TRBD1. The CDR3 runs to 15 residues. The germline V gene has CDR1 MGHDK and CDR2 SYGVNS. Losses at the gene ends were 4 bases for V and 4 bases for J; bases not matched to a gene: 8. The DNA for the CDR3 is TGTGCCAGCAGTGGGGGGACAGGTACTTTCTATGGCTACACCTTC. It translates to CASSGGTGTFYGYTF.

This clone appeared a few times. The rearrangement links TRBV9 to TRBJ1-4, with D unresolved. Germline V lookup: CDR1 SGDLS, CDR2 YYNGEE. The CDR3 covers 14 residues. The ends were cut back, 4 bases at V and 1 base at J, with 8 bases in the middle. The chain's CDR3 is CASSPRGTNEKLFF. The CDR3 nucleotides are TGTGCCAGCAGCCCCCGCGGAACTAATGAAAAACTGTTTTTT.

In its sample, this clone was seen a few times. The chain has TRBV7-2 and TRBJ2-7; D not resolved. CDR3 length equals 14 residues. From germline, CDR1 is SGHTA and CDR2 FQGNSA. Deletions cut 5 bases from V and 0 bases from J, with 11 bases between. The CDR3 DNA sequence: TGTGCCAGCAGCCTTCGGGTTCCCTCCTACGAGCAGTACTTC. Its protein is CASSLRVPSYEQYF.

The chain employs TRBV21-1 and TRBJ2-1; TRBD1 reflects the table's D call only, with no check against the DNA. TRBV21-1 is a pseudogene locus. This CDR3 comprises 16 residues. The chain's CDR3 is CASSPCPGTAYNEQFF. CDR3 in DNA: TGTGCCAGCTCACCCTGTCCCGGGACAGCCTACAATGAGCAGTTCTTC.

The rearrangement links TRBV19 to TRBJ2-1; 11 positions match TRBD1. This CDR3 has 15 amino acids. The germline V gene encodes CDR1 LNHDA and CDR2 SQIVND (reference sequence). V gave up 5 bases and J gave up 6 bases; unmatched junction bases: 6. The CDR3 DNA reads TGTGCCAGTAGTCGGGGACAGGGGGACTTCAATGAGCAGTTCTTC. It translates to CASSRGQGDFNEQFF.

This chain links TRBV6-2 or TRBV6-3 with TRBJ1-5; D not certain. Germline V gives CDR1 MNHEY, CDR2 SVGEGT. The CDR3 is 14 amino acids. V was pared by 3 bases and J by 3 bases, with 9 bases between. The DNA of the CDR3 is TGTGCCAGCAGTTATCGTCGAGACAATCAGCCCCAGCATTTT. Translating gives CASSYRRDNQPQHF.

The CDR3 nucleotides read TGTGCCAGCAGCGAGGCGACAGGGCTAGCCAAAAACATTCAGTACTTC. This gives the protein CASSEATGLAKNIQYF. The genes are TRBV7-2 and TRBJ2-4; 7 nucleotides line up with TRBD1. This CDR3 comprises 16 residues. V was clipped by 5 bases and J by 0 bases; unmatched bases: 7. Germline V gives CDR1 SGHTA, CDR2 FQGNSA.

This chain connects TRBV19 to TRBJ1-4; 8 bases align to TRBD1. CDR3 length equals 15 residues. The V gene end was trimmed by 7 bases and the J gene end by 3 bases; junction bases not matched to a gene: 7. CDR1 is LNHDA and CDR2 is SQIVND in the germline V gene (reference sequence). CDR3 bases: TGTGCCAGTACCAAGGGGGGACAGGCTAATGAAAAACTGTTTTTT. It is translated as CASTKGGQANEKLFF.